Included here is one T cell receptor (beta chain) sequence, with context. Its antigen is still unknown. This sample was taken from a study of CD8 T cells in Susac syndrome. The multiple sclerosis control group was made up of treatment-naive patients with stable or active relapsing-remitting disease. TEMRA cells were FACS-enriched, and CD8+ and CD4+ T cells were isolated negatively. Roughly 0.45 to 1 ug RNA was reverse transcribed with random hexamers. An immunoSEQ multiplex PCR amplified TCR beta CDR3 over 54 Vbeta and 13 Jbeta. TCRdb reprocessed the immunoSEQ multiplex PCR reads via MiXCR and lists one record per CDR3 protein. The data show approximately 130,000 distinct CDR3 sequences, about 93% seen once. The CDR3 extends over 14 amino acids. The germline V gene encodes CDR1 MNHEY and CDR2 SVGEGT. V was cut by 4 bases and J by 7 bases, with 16 bases left in between. Study conclusions and caveats: The number of individuals included in the study's TCR sequencing and HLA analysis was acknowledged as relatively small.

The rearrangement links TRBV6-2 or TRBV6-3 to TRBJ2-5; D possibly corresponds to TRBD1 (6 bases). Sample: CD8+ T cells from PBMCs. The sequence derives from a human donor with multiple sclerosis. As DNA, the CDR3 is TGTGCCAGCAGTTCCTCGGACAGCCTATCGACCCAGTACTTC. It yields the protein CASSSSDSLSTQYF.